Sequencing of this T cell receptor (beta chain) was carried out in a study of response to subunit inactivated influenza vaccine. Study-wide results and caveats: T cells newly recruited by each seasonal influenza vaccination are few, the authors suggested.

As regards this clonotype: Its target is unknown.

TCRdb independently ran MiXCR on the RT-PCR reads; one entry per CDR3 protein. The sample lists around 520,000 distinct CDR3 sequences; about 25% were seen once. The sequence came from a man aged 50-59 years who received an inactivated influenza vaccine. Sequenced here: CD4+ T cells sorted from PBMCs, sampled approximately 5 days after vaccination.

Here the CDR3 reads CASSRVSSAHNEQFF. The CDR3 nucleotides read TGTGCCAGCAGCCGTGTTTCTAGCGCTCACAATGAGCAGTTCTTC. V is TRBV5-6 and J is TRBJ2-1; the D gene is possibly TRBD2 (6 bases). Trimming removed 4 bases at V and 5 bases at J, with 16 bases between. The CDR3 runs 15 residues. Germline values: CDR1 SGHDT, CDR2 YYEEEE.